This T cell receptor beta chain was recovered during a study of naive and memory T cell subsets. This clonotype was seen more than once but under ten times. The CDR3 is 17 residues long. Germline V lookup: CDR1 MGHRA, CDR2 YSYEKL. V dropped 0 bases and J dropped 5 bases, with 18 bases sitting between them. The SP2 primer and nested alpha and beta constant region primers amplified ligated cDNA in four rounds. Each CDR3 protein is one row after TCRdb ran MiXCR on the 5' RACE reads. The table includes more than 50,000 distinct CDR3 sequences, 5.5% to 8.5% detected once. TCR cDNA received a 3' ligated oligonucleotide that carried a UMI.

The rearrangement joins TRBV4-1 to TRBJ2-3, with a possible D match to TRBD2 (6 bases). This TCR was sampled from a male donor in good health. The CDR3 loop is CASSQDSWSGDRDTQYF. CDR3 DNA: TGCGCCAGCAGCCAAGATAGCTGGTCGGGAGACCGAGATACGCAGTATTTT.